What follows describes a single T cell receptor beta chain. This clone's antigen is unknown. No per-base quality is available; no much larger clone lies one base away. The data stem from a study of cytomegalovirus exposure and HLA in healthy donors (dated by TCRdb to the late 2010s). General notes on the study: According to an earlier analysis of 587 of the donors, 200 million or so T cells yielded 117 million unique TCR beta sequences and approximately 300 Gb of sequence data. Around 300 gigabases of sequencing data and tens of millions of unique TCR sequences were included in an early release covering roughly 600 HLA-typed donors. Of the roughly 400 genotyped donors, less than 90% were placed in the genetic ancestry cluster associated with self-reported Caucasian donors. The study aimed to test whether cataloging public T cell receptors could reveal signatures of past pathogen exposure. The study profiled the T cell repertoires of 666 subjects by immunosequencing and related them to cytomegalovirus serostatus. Along with the roughly 710-subject first cohort, a separate validation cohort of some 130 different subjects was used. To predict cytomegalovirus infection status, the study combined high-throughput TCR immunosequencing, statistical association of individual TCRs with disease status, and machine learning. A later analysis re-examined previously published TCR beta repertoires from hundreds of donors and added high-resolution HLA genotyping to investigate patterns of TCR occurrence. Rather than using new phenotypic data, the later analysis identified candidate immune exposures from TCR beta sequences and from how often those sequences occurred across donors. To decide whether each TCR beta V gene segment behaved as functional or pseudogenic, an earlier analysis of approximately 600 of the donors relied on high-throughput TCR beta sequencing. Donor age, sex, ethnicity and CMV serostatus were compiled together with the repertoire data. Genome-wide SNP genotypes for about 60% of the roughly 700 donors were used in a later genetic analysis, which treated that subset as a discovery cohort. All discovery cohort repertoires had been generated using a single sequencing platform. HLA typing covered class I and class II loci at four-digit resolution. Typing coverage varied by locus: roughly 629-640 donors for A, B, C, DRB1 and DQB1; approximately 520 for DQA1; approximately 610 for DPA1; approximately 450 for DPB1. Roughly 5 DR-DQ haplotypes were treated as single units for association and clustering because of strong linkage in the cohort. Among some 410 genotyped donors of the cohort, an average of approximately 240,000 unique TCR beta nucleotide sequences was sequenced per donor, of which about 20% were non-productive. The research as a whole found: Compared with the roughly 700-donor mean, donors in an Asian-associated ancestry cluster had fewer N-insertions in productive TCRs, according to a later genetic analysis. Several of the top co-occurrence clusters appeared to be linked to parvovirus B19, influenza, CMV and Epstein-Barr virus, according to a later analysis. Across donors, most TCR sequences were observed very rarely, whereas some public TCRs were present in many individuals. In a later genetic analysis, a missense DCLRE1C variant was associated with V-gene and J-gene trimming of TCR beta chains, and the association was replicated in an independent cohort. Linkage disequilibrium might explain the correlated functional status among segregating V segments, but an unknown experimental factor could not be ruled out. According to the authors, the approach could potentially be generalized to other disease states and immunological phenotypes. Roughly uniform sequencing depth across donors was assumed in presence/absence analyses, although this assumption may not hold. Because counts were too low, under 20 rarely observed V segments, including chromosome 9 orphons, were left out of the earlier analysis of approximately 580 of the donors. Strong co-occurrence of HLA alleles, especially DR and DQ, made assigning TCR associations to individual alleles difficult. In both the original and validation cohorts, the classifier was reported to diagnose cytomegalovirus status with high specificity and sensitivity. At a false discovery rate of 0.05, a later analysis linked some 17,000 TCR beta sequences to specific HLA alleles. A cluster of highly shared sequence variants was judged likely to represent a technical artifact of the sequencing pipeline. In vitro tests confirmed that a few of the cytomegalovirus-associated TCR beta chains recognize cytomegalovirus antigens. In a later analysis, TCR association rates were found to vary across HLA loci, with the most associated TCRs seen for DRB1 alleles and the fewest for HLA-C alleles. A further reported finding was that TCR beta sequences accurately predicted the HLA-A and HLA-B alleles for most subjects in the first cohort. In an earlier analysis of some 500 of the donors, most TCR beta V segments appeared in productive rearrangements about 90% or about 30% of the time, broadly matching IMGT annotations. Compared with equally common non-associated chains, HLA-associated TCR beta chains in a later analysis were more clonally expanded and had lower generation probabilities. In this cohort, only TCR beta chains were sequenced, and detectable features were limited by the absence of alpha or paired-chain data. Because HLA typing was missing for some donors at each locus, association tests included only the typed subset. Most CMV-associated TCR beta chains appeared to be HLA-restricted in a later analysis, and the HLA associations seemed to be driven largely by CMV exposure. The study listed 164 TCR beta chains as associated with cytomegalovirus. For the cohort, immune exposure information was limited to CMV serostatus.

Library preparation was by the immunoSEQ multiplex PCR assay. For the multiplex PCR, a mixture combining 60 forward primers for TCR Vbeta segments and 13 reverse primers for TCR Jbeta segments was used. Amplification of the CDR3 region of rearranged TCR beta genes was performed with a multiplex PCR assay on genomic DNA. The Illumina HiSeq System was used to sequence the amplified TCR beta libraries as 87-base-pair reads. On the authors' methods: A later analysis counted approximately 76 million unique TCR beta chains across the 666 repertoires, and 10 million to 12 million of these chains were shared by at least two donors. Raw reads were error-corrected and collapsed into unique sequences by a nearest-neighbor algorithm in which closely related sequences were merged to remove PCR and sequencing errors. V, D and J gene segments were assigned by aligning CDR3 sequences to IMGT reference sequences. For a sequence to be retained, a match of at least six nucleotides was required to both a V gene segment and a J gene segment. Rearrangements were classified as productive when the CDR3 lacked stop codons and remained in frame with V and J, and all other rearrangements were classified as non-productive. CDR3 was defined by IMGT convention, running from the second conserved V-encoded cysteine to the conserved J-encoded phenylalanine. The earlier analysis of about 610 of the donors excluded any sequence lacking an unambiguous match to a single V gene segment. An earlier analysis of some 500 of the donors classified V segments as functional when productive rearrangements were above 56.7% and as segregating when the standard deviation between donors was above 5%. A statistical classification framework was built for diagnosing cytomegalovirus status from the catalog of TCR beta chain sequences. In a later analysis, TCR nucleotide sequences were compared against IMGT/GENE-DB human TR gene sequences so that V and J genes could be assigned. Using the TCRdist pipeline, a later analysis assigned CDR3 sequences along with most-parsimonious VDJ recombination scenarios. In a later analysis, each TCR beta chain was defined by its CDR3 amino acid sequence together with its V-gene family, and reads lacking a unique V-gene family were excluded. In a later analysis, 450 to 600 highly shared, low-generation-probability nucleotide sequences were removed to address suspected cross-contamination and a sequencing artifact. A later analysis calculated a clonal expansion index for each public chain from normalized within-repertoire ranks of inferred template counts. Generation probabilities in a later analysis came from a VDJ recombination model fitted to out-of-frame rearrangements, and those results were checked against IGoR. A later analysis scored TCR-TCR, TCR-HLA and TCR-CMV co-occurrence with hypergeometric tests, applying a repertoire-size bias correction to TCR pairs. To estimate false discovery rates, a later analysis permuted the HLA or CMV assignments 20 times. A later analysis grouped co-occurring TCRs with DBSCAN, adding TCRdist sequence similarity when clustering within HLA-allele-positive subsets. Repertoires with fewer than 30,000 or more than 120,000 public chains, plus five repertoires with anomalous nucleotide sharing, were excluded from co-occurrence clustering. TCRdb took over this immuneACCESS table, retaining in-frame rearrangements with V and J assigned. Such tables are incomplete; in checked studies, under half of the missing clones stem from an unresolved V gene, and the remainder is unexplained. That table is the source of V, J and clone size, and D and trimming were worked out from the DNA. For this sample there are some 120,000 clones; 85% to 90% appear just once. The top ten constitute about 6.7% of the sample.

The cohort consisted of hundreds of healthy bone marrow donors. All cohort members were sampled while nominally healthy, although unrecorded immune exposures were likely present. The donor was CMV seropositive and belonged to the group of more than 250 seropositive cohort members. Each donor provided a peripheral blood sample, and peripheral blood mononuclear cells were used for TCR beta sequencing. The Qiagen DNeasy Blood Extraction Kit was used to extract genomic DNA from the blood cell samples. The sequencing sample was made of PBMCs. The sequence was obtained from a woman in her 30s in good health and CMV-seropositive.

The CDR3 protein sequence reads: CASSLAEETQYF. DNA sequence: TGTGCCAGCAGCTTAGCCGAAGAGACCCAGTACTTC. The rearrangement combines TRBV7-9 with TRBJ2-5, with no confidently assigned D gene. Between the V and J ends, shortened by 0 bases and 3 bases respectively, the junction contains 2 bases. CDR1 and CDR2 (SEHNR, FQNEAQ) derive from the germline V gene (reference sequence). The CDR3, from cysteine to phenylalanine, totals 12 residues. The DNA shown is the 36-base CDR3, in frame from base 1.